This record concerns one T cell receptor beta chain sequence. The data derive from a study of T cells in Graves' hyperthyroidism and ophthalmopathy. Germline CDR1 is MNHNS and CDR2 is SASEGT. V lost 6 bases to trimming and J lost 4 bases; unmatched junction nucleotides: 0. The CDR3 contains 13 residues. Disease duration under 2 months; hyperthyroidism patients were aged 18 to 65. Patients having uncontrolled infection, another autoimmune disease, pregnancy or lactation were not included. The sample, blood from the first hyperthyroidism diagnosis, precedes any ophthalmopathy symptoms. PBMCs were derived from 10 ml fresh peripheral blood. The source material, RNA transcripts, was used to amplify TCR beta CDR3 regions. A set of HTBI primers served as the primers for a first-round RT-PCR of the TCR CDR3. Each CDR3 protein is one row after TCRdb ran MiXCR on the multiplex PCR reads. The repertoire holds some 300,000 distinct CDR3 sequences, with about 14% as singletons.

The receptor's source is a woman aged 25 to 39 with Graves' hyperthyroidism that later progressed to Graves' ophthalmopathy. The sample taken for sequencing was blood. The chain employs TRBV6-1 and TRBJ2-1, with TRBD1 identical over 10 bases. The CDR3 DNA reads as TGTGCCAGCAGGGGACAGGGGTACAATGAGCAGTTCTTC. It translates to CASRGQGYNEQFF.